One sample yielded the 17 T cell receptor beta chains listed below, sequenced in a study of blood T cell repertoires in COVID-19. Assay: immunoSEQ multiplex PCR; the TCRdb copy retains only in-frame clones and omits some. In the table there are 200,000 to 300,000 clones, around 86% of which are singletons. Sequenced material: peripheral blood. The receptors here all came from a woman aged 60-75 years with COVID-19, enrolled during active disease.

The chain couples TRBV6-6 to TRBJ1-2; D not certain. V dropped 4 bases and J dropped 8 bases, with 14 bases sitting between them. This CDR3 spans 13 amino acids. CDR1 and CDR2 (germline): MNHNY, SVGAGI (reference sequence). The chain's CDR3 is CASSFGIQGGYTF. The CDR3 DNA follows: TGTGCCAGCAGTTTCGGGATCCAAGGGGGCTACACCTTC.

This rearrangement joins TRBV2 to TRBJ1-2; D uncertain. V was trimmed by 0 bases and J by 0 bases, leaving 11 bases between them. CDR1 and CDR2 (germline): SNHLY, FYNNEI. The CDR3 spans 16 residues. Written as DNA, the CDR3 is TGTGCCAGCAGTGAAGCTTTGTCACTTCCTAACTATGGCTACACCTTC. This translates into CASSEALSLPNYGYTF.

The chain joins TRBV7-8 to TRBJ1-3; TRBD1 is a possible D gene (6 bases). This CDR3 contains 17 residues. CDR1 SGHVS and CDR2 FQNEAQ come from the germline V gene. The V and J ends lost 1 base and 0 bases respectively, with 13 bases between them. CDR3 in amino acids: CASSLGAGALSGNTIYF. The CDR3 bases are TGTGCCAGCAGCTTAGGGGCAGGGGCGCTCTCTGGAAACACCATATATTTT.

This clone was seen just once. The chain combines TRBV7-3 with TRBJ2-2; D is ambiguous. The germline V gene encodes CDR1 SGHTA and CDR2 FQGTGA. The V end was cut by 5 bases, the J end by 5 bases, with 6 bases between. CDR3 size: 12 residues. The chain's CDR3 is CASSETTGELFF. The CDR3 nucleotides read TGTGCCAGCAGCGAGACAACCGGGGAGCTGTTTTTT.

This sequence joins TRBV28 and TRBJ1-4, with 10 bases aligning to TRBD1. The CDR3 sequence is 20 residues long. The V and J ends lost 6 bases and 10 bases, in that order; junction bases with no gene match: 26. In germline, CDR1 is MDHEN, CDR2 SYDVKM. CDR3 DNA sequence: TGTGCCAGCAGCACCCCGTCGTATACCCGGACAGGGGGGGGAGGGGGAAAACTGTTTTTT. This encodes CASSTPSYTRTGGGGGKLFF.

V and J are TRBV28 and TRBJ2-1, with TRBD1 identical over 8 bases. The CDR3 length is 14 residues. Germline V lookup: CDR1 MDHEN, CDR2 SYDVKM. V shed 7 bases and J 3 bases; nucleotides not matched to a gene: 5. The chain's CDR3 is CASIPGQGYNEQFF. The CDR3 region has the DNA TGTGCCAGCATCCCTGGACAGGGCTACAATGAGCAGTTCTTC.

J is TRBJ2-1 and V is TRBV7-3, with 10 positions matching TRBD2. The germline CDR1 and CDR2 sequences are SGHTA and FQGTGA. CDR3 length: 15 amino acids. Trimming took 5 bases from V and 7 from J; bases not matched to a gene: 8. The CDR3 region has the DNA TGTGCCAGCAGCACTAGCGGGACAAGGGGAAATGAGCAGTTCTTC. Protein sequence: CASSTSGTRGNEQFF.

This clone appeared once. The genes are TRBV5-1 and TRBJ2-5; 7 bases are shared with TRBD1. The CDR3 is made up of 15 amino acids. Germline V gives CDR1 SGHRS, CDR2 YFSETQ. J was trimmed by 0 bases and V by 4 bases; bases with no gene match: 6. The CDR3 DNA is TGCGCCAGCAGCGTCGGGACAGAGTACCAAGAGACCCAGTACTTC. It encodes CASSVGTEYQETQYF.

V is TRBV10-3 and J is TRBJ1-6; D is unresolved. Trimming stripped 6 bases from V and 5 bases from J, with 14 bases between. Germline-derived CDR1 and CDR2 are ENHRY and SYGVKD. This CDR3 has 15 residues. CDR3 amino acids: CAISAAAPDNSPLHF. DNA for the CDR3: TGTGCCATCAGCGCGGCGGCTCCCGATAATTCACCCCTCCACTTT.

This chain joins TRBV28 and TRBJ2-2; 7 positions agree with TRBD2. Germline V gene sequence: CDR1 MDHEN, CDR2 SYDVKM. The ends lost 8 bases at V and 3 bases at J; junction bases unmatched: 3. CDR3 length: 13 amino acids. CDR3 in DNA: TGTGCCAGCTCCGGGGGGTACACCGGGGAGCTGTTTTTT. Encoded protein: CASSGGYTGELFF.

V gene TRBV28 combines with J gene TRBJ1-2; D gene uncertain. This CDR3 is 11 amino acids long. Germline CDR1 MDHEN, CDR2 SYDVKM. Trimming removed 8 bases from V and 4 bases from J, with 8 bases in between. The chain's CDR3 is CASAEAYGYTF. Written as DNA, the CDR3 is TGTGCCAGCGCCGAGGCCTATGGCTACACCTTC.

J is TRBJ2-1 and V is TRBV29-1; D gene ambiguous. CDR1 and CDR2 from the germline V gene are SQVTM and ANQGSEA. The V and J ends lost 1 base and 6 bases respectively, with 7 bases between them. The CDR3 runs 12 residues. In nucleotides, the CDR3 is TGCAGCGTTGAAGCGCAGGTCAATGAGCAGTTCTTC. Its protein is CSVEAQVNEQFF.

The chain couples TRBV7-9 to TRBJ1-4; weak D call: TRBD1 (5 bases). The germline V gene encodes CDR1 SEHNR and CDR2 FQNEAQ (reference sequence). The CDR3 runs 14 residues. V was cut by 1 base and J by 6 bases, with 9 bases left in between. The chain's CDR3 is CASSLGGWDEKLFF. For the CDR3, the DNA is TGTGCCAGCAGCTTAGGGGGCTGGGATGAAAAACTGTTTTTT.

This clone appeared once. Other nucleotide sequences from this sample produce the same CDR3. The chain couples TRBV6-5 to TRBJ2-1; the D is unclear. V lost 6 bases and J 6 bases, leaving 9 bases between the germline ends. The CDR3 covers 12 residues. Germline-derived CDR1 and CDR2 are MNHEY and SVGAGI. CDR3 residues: CASSPTFNEQFF. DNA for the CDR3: TGTGCCAGCAGCCCCACTTTCAATGAGCAGTTCTTC.

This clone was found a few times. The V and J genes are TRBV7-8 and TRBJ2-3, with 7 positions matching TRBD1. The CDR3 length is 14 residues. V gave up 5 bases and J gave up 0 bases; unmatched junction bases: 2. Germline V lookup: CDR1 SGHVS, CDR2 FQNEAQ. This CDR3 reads CASSPGQSTDTQYF. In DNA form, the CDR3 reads TGTGCCAGCAGCCCGGGACAGAGCACAGATACGCAGTATTTT.

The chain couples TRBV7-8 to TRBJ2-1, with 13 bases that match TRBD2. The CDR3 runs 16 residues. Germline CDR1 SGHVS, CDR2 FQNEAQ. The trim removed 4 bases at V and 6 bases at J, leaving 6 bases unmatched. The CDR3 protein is CASSSLGLAGPNEQFF. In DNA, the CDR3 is TGTGCCAGCAGCTCCCTGGGACTAGCGGGACCCAATGAGCAGTTCTTC.

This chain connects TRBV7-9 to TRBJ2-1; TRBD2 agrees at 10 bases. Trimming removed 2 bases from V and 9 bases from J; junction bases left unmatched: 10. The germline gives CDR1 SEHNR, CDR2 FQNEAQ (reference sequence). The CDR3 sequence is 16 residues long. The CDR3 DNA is TGTGCCAGCAGCTTATGGGCTAGCGGGAGCTTGGGTGAGCAGTTCTTC. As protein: CASSLWASGSLGEQFF.